These 32 T cell receptor beta chains originate from one sample sequenced in a study of Graves' ophthalmopathy and Graves' hyperthyroidism. CDR3 regions of TCR beta were amplified from RNA transcripts. Second-round multiplex PCR came after a first-round RT-PCR that employed HTBI primers. In TCRdb, the multiplex PCR reads were re-called with MiXCR into one record per CDR3 protein. The table lists 600,000 to 700,000 distinct CDR3 sequences, roughly 39% of them singletons, with about 3.3% in the top ten. Sequencing input: peripheral blood. These receptors all stem from an adult man with Graves' ophthalmopathy.

The gene calls are TRBV5-8 and TRBJ2-7; no definite D call. Germline V lookup: CDR1 SGHTS, CDR2 YDEGEE. Deletions cut 3 bases from V and 7 bases from J, with 8 bases between. CDR3 length: 11 residues. CDR3 protein: CASSWAREQYF. The CDR3, as DNA: TGTGCCAGCAGCTGGGCGCGTGAGCAGTACTTC.

The table lists this clonotype with many counts. This sequence joins TRBV7-8 and TRBJ1-2; D not certain. Per the germline V gene, CDR1 is SGHVS and CDR2 is FQNEAQ. V gave up 0 bases and J gave up 8 bases, with 10 bases separating them. The CDR3 has 13 amino acids. For the CDR3, the DNA is TGTGCCAGCAGCTTAGCGGAAGGGAGGGGCTACACCTTC. Translated: CASSLAEGRGYTF.

This clonotype appeared many times. The chain joins TRBV7-9 to TRBJ1-4, with D hard to call. The CDR3 contains 13 residues. The V end was cut by 8 bases, the J end by 2 bases, with 9 bases between. CDR1 and CDR2 (germline): SEHNR, FQNEAQ (reference sequence). The CDR3 coding sequence is TGTGCCAGCGCGCAGGTGACTAATGAAAAACTGTTTTTT. This translates into CASAQVTNEKLFF.

At least ten counts were recorded for this clonotype. The genes are TRBV7-9 and TRBJ2-7; TRBD2 aligns across 7 bases. The CDR3 sequence is 15 residues long. The trim removed 3 bases at V and 3 bases at J, leaving 8 bases unmatched. Per the germline V gene, CDR1 is SEHNR and CDR2 is FQNEAQ (reference sequence). The CDR3 region is CASSFEREGVYEQYF. The CDR3 nucleotides are TGTGCCAGCAGCTTTGAGCGGGAAGGGGTCTACGAGCAGTACTTC.

In its sample, this clonotype was seen a few times. V and J are TRBV6-6 and TRBJ2-7, with 7 bases lining up with TRBD1. The CDR3 is made up of 16 amino acids. Trimming removed 4 bases from V and 6 bases from J; junction bases left unmatched: 15. Germline V gene data show CDR1 as MNHNY and CDR2 as SVGAGI (reference sequence). The CDR3 loop reads CASSLSSHSGGSEQYF. The CDR3, as DNA: TGTGCCAGCAGTTTGTCGTCGCACTCAGGGGGTAGCGAGCAGTACTTC.

The table lists this clonotype with many counts. The rearrangement joins TRBV19 to TRBJ2-2; 7 nucleotides line up with TRBD1. CDR3 size: 15 residues. The V and J ends lost 4 bases and 1 base, in that order; junction bases with no gene match: 3. CDR1 and CDR2 from the germline V gene are LNHDA and SQIVND (reference sequence). Here the CDR3 reads CASSTWTGNTGELFF. The CDR3 nucleotides are TGTGCCAGTAGTACTTGGACAGGGAACACCGGGGAGCTGTTTTTT. Together with reference TRBV19 and TRBJ2-2, the CDR3 gives the full variable domain: DGGITQSPKYLFRKEGQNVTLSCEQNLNHDAMYWYRQDPGQGLRLIYYSQIVNDFQKGDIAEGYSVSREKKESFPLTVTSAQKNPTAFYLCASSTWTGNTGELFFGEGSRLTVL.

V usage is TRBV2 and J usage is TRBJ1-2; D is unresolved. The V and J ends lost 5 bases and 7 bases respectively, with 14 bases between them. The CDR3 has 13 residues. The V gene's germline CDR1 is SNHLY and CDR2 FYNNEI. The CDR3 nucleotides read TGTGCCAGCAGTTCTTCAAAAGAAGTTGGCTACACCTTC. Translating gives CASSSSKEVGYTF.

The chain has TRBV7-2 and TRBJ1-2; 9 nucleotides match TRBD1. Germline loops: CDR1 SGHTA, CDR2 FQGNSA. Germline trimming cut 4 bases from V and 5 bases from J; bases unmatched to any gene: 2. This CDR3 is built from 13 residues. The chain's CDR3 is CASSYRGPYGYTF. Written as DNA, the CDR3 is TGTGCCAGCAGCTACAGGGGGCCGTATGGCTACACCTTC.

This clonotype is a singleton in its sample. This could be a read error, since a much larger clone is one nucleotide away. The chain joins TRBV11-2 to TRBJ2-2, with TRBD1 matching over 10 bases. This CDR3 is 16 amino acids long. CDR1 is SGHAT and CDR2 is FQNNGV in the germline V gene. Unmatched junction bases numbered 10, after V lost 5 bases and J lost 7 bases. The CDR3 protein is CASSPRGQGSIGELFF. CDR3 bases: TGTGCCAGCAGCCCACGGGGACAGGGGTCAATCGGGGAGCTGTTTTTT.

There are a few counts of this clonotype. V is TRBV2 and J is TRBJ2-5, with TRBD1 matching over 11 bases. The DNA end lines up better with TRBJ2-1; the J call may be wrong. The germline V gene encodes CDR1 SNHLY and CDR2 FYNNEI. CDR3 length: 12 residues. CDR3 DNA sequence: TGTGCCAGACTGGGACAGGGGGGCCAGCAGTTCTTC. It codes for CARLGQGGQQFF.

This clonotype was seen many times. This sequence joins TRBV9 and TRBJ2-7; TRBD1 matches 8 bases. The CDR3 is 15 residues long. Germline V lookup: CDR1 SGDLS, CDR2 YYNGEE. The V segment lost 0 bases and the J segment 5 bases; nucleotides outside the gene matches: 7. CDR3 residues: CASSVGGQGVHEQYF. The DNA of the CDR3 is TGTGCCAGCAGCGTAGGAGGACAGGGTGTCCACGAGCAGTACTTC.

This clonotype turned up a few times. J is TRBJ2-7 and V is TRBV12-3 or TRBV12-4; D unresolved. There are 12 residues in the CDR3. V was clipped by 2 bases and J by 4 bases, with 6 bases between them. CDR3 DNA sequence: TGTGCCAGCAGTTTAAGAAAATACGAGCAGTACTTC. It specifies CASSLRKYEQYF.

This sequence joins TRBV9 and TRBJ1-3; maybe TRBD1 (6 bases). Per the germline V gene, CDR1 is SGDLS and CDR2 is YYNGEE. This CDR3 is built from 15 residues. Trimming pared 4 bases from V and 3 bases from J, leaving 14 bases between. The CDR3 DNA sequence: TGTGCCAGCAGCAACAACCGGGACATTGGAAACACCATATATTTT. Protein sequence: CASSNNRDIGNTIYF.

The genes are TRBV5-1 and TRBJ2-5; D remains ambiguous. The CDR3 runs to 14 residues. From germline, CDR1 is SGHRS and CDR2 YFSETQ. V dropped 2 bases and J dropped 1 base, with 9 bases sitting between them. This CDR3 reads CASSFMTFQETQYF. CDR3 bases: TGCGCCAGCAGCTTCATGACTTTCCAAGAGACCCAGTACTTC.

The sample holds one count of this clonotype. V gene TRBV2 combines with J gene TRBJ1-5; 8 bases fit TRBD1. CDR3 length: 14 amino acids. Unmatched junction bases numbered 3, after V lost 3 bases and J lost 5 bases. Germline CDR1 and CDR2: SNHLY and FYNNEI. Here the CDR3 reads CASSDQGAHQPQHF. Written as DNA, the CDR3 is TGTGCCAGCAGTGATCAGGGGGCTCATCAGCCCCAGCATTTT.

This clonotype was observed at least ten times. J is TRBJ1-2 and V is TRBV2, with a weak D call TRBD1 (5 bases). Germline values: CDR1 SNHLY, CDR2 FYNNEI. V was shortened by 5 bases and J by 0 bases, with 10 bases between the two germline ends. CDR3 length: 14 residues. The CDR3 reads CASSYYRSNYGYTF. The CDR3 DNA is TGTGCCAGCAGTTACTACAGGTCTAACTATGGCTACACCTTC. Full variable domain (outside the CDR3, taken from reference TRBV2 and TRBJ1-2): EPEVTQTPSHQVTQMGQEVILRCVPISNHLYFYWYRQILGQKVEFLVSFYNNEISEKSEIFDDQFSVERPDGSNFTLKIRSTKLEDSAMYFCASSYYRSNYGYTFGSGTRLTVV.

V is TRBV18 and J is TRBJ2-5; 13 bases fit TRBD2. This CDR3 comprises 17 residues. The V segment lost 2 bases and the J segment 3 bases; nucleotides outside the gene matches: 6. Germline V gene sequence: CDR1 KGHSH, CDR2 LQKENI. The CDR3 DNA reads TGTGCCAGCTCACCAGGACTAGCGGGGGCCGGAAAAGAGACCCAGTACTTC. This sequence encodes CASSPGLAGAGKETQYF.

In its sample, this clonotype was seen many times. This rearrangement joins TRBV25-1 to TRBJ1-2; tentatively, D is TRBD1 (5 bases). CDR1 MGHDK and CDR2 SYGVNS come from the germline V gene. CDR3 length equals 13 residues. V was pared by 6 bases and J by 4 bases, with 12 bases between. The DNA of the CDR3 is TGTGCCAGCAGCGCGGGACGGGGCTATGGCTACACCTTC. It encodes CASSAGRGYGYTF.

The J gene is TRBJ1-6, the V gene TRBV3-1, with unresolved D. Germline CDR1 LGHDT, CDR2 YNNKEL (reference sequence). V was shortened by 2 bases and J by 4 bases, with 6 bases between the two germline ends. The CDR3 has 14 amino acids. The CDR3 spells CASSQQFYNSPLHF. For the CDR3, the DNA is TGTGCCAGCAGCCAACAGTTTTATAATTCACCCCTCCACTTT.

Many counts were recorded for this clonotype. The gene calls are TRBV7-2 and TRBJ1-2, with 9 bases lining up with TRBD1. In germline, CDR1 is SGHTA, CDR2 FQGNSA. The CDR3 is 13 residues long. The V gene end was trimmed by 4 bases and the J gene end by 8 bases; junction bases not matched to a gene: 5. CDR3 bases: TGTGCCAGCAGCTCCGGGACAGGGCTCGGCTACACCTTC. Translation: CASSSGTGLGYTF.

The table lists this clonotype with a count of one. CDR3 region: CSVELGGGATGANVLTF. The CDR3 DNA is TGCAGCGTTGAATTGGGAGGTGGTGCCACTGGGGCCAACGTCCTGACTTTC. The chain combines TRBV29-1 with TRBJ2-6, with a possible D match to TRBD2 (6 bases). This CDR3 has 17 amino acids. V gave up 2 bases and J gave up 2 bases, with 16 bases separating them. Per the germline V gene, CDR1 is SQVTM and CDR2 is ANQGSEA.

This clonotype has ten or more counts. CDR3 DNA sequence: TGTGCCAGCCTCCCGTACGGCGTCACTGAAGCTTTCTTT. It codes for CASLPYGVTEAFF. The chain carries TRBV6-6 and TRBJ1-1, with unresolved D. From germline, CDR1 is MNHNY and CDR2 SVGAGI (reference sequence). CDR3 length equals 13 residues. Trimming shortened V by 8 bases and J by 4 bases, and 14 bases separated the two germline ends.

This clonotype was counted only a few times. The rearrangement uses TRBV11-1 and TRBJ2-7; D not certain. The germline V gene encodes CDR1 SGHAT and CDR2 FQDESV (reference sequence). With 1 base removed from V and 4 bases from J, the gap between germline ends came to 14 bases. The CDR3 is 15 amino acids. CDR3 sequence reads: CASSLVSRTNYEQYF. The DNA for the CDR3 is TGTGCCAGCAGCTTAGTATCGCGGACGAATTACGAGCAGTACTTC.

This clonotype appeared many times. The gene calls are TRBV20-1 and TRBJ2-7, with 11 bases fitting TRBD1. Germline V gives CDR1 DFQATT, CDR2 SNEGSKA (reference sequence). The CDR3 extends over 13 amino acids. Trimming removed 3 bases from V and 5 bases from J; junction bases left unmatched: 3. The CDR3 spells CSARRGQGDEQYF. CDR3 in DNA: TGCAGTGCTAGGCGGGGACAGGGGGACGAGCAGTACTTC.

This clonotype has ten or more counts. This chain uses TRBV12-3 or TRBV12-4 with TRBJ2-5; D perhaps matches TRBD1 (7 bases). With 1 base removed from V and 4 bases from J, the gap between germline ends came to 13 bases. The length of the CDR3 is 15 residues. CDR3 nucleotides: TGTGCCAGCAGTTTAGGGCAGGGGGGAATAGAGACCCAGTACTTC. The encoded protein is CASSLGQGGIETQYF.

The chain recombines TRBV11-3 with TRBJ2-5; D is unclear. The V end was cut by 0 bases, the J end by 5 bases, with 19 bases between. This CDR3 is 17 amino acids long. In germline, CDR1 is SGHNT, CDR2 YENEEA. This chain's CDR3 is CASSLDLSSSFLETQYF. CDR3 DNA: TGTGCCAGCAGCTTAGATCTTAGTTCATCCTTTCTGGAGACCCAGTACTTC.

This rearrangement joins TRBV7-2 to TRBJ2-5, with D uncertain. The DNA end is more similar to TRBJ2-7, so the J call may be wrong. Germline CDR1 reads SGHTA; CDR2 reads FQGNSA. The CDR3 has 14 amino acids. The CDR3 bases are TGTGCCAGCAGCTTATGGGCAGGTAGTACCGAGCAGTACTTC. This translates into CASSLWAGSTEQYF.

The J gene is TRBJ1-1, the V gene TRBV19, with no clear D. CDR1 LNHDA and CDR2 SQIVND come from the germline V gene (reference sequence). The CDR3 consists of 14 residues. V was trimmed by 3 bases and J by 0 bases, leaving 8 bases between them. The CDR3 is CASSMEYMNTEAFF. The DNA for the CDR3 is TGTGCCAGTAGTATGGAGTACATGAACACTGAAGCTTTCTTT.

This clonotype was detected a few times. This chain uses TRBV6-5 with TRBJ2-7; D uncertain. CDR1 and CDR2 (germline): MNHEY, SVGAGI. The CDR3 has 16 residues. Trimming cost V 2 bases and J 2 bases, with 16 bases left between them. CDR3 protein: CASSYASSVSTYEQYF. CDR3 sequence (DNA): TGTGCCAGCAGTTACGCCTCTTCCGTTTCGACCTACGAGCAGTACTTC.

The chain employs TRBV6-5 and TRBJ1-1; D is possibly TRBD1 (6 bases). V gave up 2 bases and J gave up 1 base, with 11 bases separating them. This CDR3 region has 15 residues. Germline V gene sequence: CDR1 MNHEY, CDR2 SVGAGI. CDR3 residues: CASSYNRRGNTEAFF. DNA of the CDR3: TGTGCCAGCAGTTACAATCGCAGGGGGAACACTGAAGCTTTCTTT.

This clonotype showed up many times. V and J are TRBV7-9 and TRBJ1-2; TRBD1 might be the D (6 bases). CDR3 size: 14 residues. Looked up from germline, CDR1 is SEHNR and CDR2 is FQNEAQ (reference sequence). Deletions cut 4 bases from V and 7 bases from J, with 16 bases between. In DNA, the CDR3 is TGTGCCAGCAGCTCGACAGGATTCCAGGGTGGCTACACCTTC. Its translation is CASSSTGFQGGYTF.

With regard to this clonotype: At one end, the junction sequence differs from germline, possibly due to a read error. The chain couples TRBV15 to TRBJ2-6, with 8 bases identical to TRBD1. The germline gives CDR1 LNHNV, CDR2 YYDKDF (reference sequence). CDR3 length: 17 residues. The CDR3 nucleotides are TGTGCCAGCAGCCGGGACAGGTGGCAAACTGGGGCCAACGTCCTGACTTTC. It codes for CASSRDRWQTGANVLTF.